This paragraph reports one TCR beta chain. In the authors' methods: Estimation of nucleated cell counts was performed using reference gene primer amplification. Generated by immunoSEQ multiplex PCR, the TCRdb table keeps only in-frame clones and is missing some. The V and J calls and clone size were taken over from that table, and D and trimming were inferred from the DNA. Counted here are 200,000 to 250,000 clones, about nine tenths occurring once; the ten biggest clones make up around 2.9%. The sample comes from a study of blood T cell repertoires in COVID-19. Whole-study context: From T cells, B-cell-depleted T cells, or PBMCs came the material, which was cDNA or gDNA.

This CDR3 contains 13 residues. The germline V gene encodes CDR1 LGHDT and CDR2 YNNKEL (reference sequence). With V trimmed by 2 bases and J by 9 bases, 7 bases remained unmatched. The rearrangement links TRBV3-1 (or the pseudogene TRBV3-2) to TRBJ2-7; 7 bases agree with TRBD1. Sequenced: peripheral blood. This sequence was found in a woman in her sixties with acute or convalescent COVID-19. CDR3 sequence reads: CASSQMGQSRQYF. The DNA of the CDR3 is TGTGCCAGCAGCCAAATGGGACAGTCGCGGCAGTACTTC.